This TCR beta chain was identified in a study of vaccination effects on CD4 cells after COVID-19. Background on the study: Samples were taken post-vaccine, and their median timing was 72 days after the second dose.

V was pared by 2 bases and J by 5 bases, with 12 bases between. Germline-derived CDR1 and CDR2 are SGHRS and YFSETQ. This CDR3 region has 14 residues. Antigen-specific CD4+ T cells were expanded (with viral peptide pools) by the ViraFEST assay ahead of sequencing. Following culture for around 10 days, CD4+ T cells were isolated. Participants were vaccinated with two doses of either the BNT162b2 or mRNA-1273 vaccine. Nobody among the vaccine recipients had prior SARS-CoV-2 infection (nucleocapsid antibodies were negative). Here immunoSEQ multiplex PCR was the method, and the copy in TCRdb shows in-frame clones only, minus some. The sample has some 15,000 clones, approximately 70% seen once. On this clone: What it binds is unknown.

Specimen: CD4+ T cells from PBMCs cultured with SARS-CoV-2 spike peptides, collected after COVID-19 vaccination. The rearrangement links TRBV5-1 to TRBJ2-3; perhaps TRBD2 as D (6 bases). This TCR was sampled from a human donor who received a COVID-19 vaccine. The CDR3 here is CASSLTGVGDTQYF. DNA for the CDR3: TGCGCCAGCAGCTTAACGGGGGTTGGAGATACGCAGTATTTT.